This TCR beta chain was captured by sequencing in a study of circulating CD8 cells and anti-PD-1 response in melanoma. Study-wide context: Response groups: complete/partial responders versus stable/progressive non-responders.

Using around 14 ng of total RNA, TCR libraries were made with the QIAseq Immune Repertoire TCR panel. TCRdb fed the reads into MiXCR, producing one record per CDR3 protein. The profile shows 560 or so distinct CDR3 sequences, around 7% of them singletons. Sorting of live CD3+CD8+TCRalphabeta+ cells by PD-1 and/or TIGIT gave four subsets. By share, this clonotype counts as large (0.1 to 1%). What it binds is not known. Study findings and constraints: TIGIT repertoires were least diverse, DNEG repertoires most diverse.

V gave up 6 bases and J gave up 4 bases; unmatched junction bases: 8. Per germline, CDR1 SNHLY and CDR2 FYNNEI. CDR3 length equals 15 residues. Specimen: CD8+ T cells from PBMCs, collected at baseline or after one month of anti-PD-1 therapy (not recorded which). The V gene is TRBV2, the J gene TRBJ2-1, with 8 bases that match TRBD2. This clonotype originated in a human donor with melanoma. CDR3: CASSPGTSDYNEQFF. The CDR3 nucleotides read TGTGCCAGCAGCCCCGGGACTAGTGATTACAATGAGCAGTTCTTC.